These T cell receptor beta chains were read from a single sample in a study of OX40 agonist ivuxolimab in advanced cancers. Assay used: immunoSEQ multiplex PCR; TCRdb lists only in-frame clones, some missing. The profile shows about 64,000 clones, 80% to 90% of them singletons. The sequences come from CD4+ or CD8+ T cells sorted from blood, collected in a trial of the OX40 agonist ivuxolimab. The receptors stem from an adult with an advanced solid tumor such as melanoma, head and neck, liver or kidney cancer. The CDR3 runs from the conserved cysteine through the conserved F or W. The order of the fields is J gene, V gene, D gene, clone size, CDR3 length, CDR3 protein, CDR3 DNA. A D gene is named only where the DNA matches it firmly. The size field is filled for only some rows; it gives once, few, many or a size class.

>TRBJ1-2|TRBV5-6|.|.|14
CASSFIQASYGYTF
TGTGCCAGCAGCTTTATCCAGGCCTCCTATGGCTACACCTTC
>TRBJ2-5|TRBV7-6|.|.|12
CASSHPQETQYF
TGTGCCAGCAGCCACCCACAAGAGACCCAGTACTTC
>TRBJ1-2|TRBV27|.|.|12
CASSLTGNGYTF
TGTGCCAGCAGTTTAACCGGGAATGGCTACACCTTC
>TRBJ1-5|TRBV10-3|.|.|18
CAISDPRQERRGNQPQHF
TGTGCCATCAGTGACCCCCGACAGGAGCGGAGAGGAAATCAGCCCCAGCATTTT
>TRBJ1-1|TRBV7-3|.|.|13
CASSSFMNTEAFF
TGTGCCAGCAGCTCCTTTATGAACACTGAAGCTTTCTTT
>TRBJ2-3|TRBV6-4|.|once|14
CASSDSGLSDTQYF
TGTGCCAGCAGTGACTCGGGACTCTCGGATACGCAGTATTTT
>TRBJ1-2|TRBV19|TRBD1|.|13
CASWDRDLNGYTF
TGTGCCAGCTGGGACAGAGACTTGAATGGCTACACCTTC
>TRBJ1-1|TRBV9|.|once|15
CASSVGWLWDTEAFF
TGTGCCAGCAGCGTAGGGTGGCTCTGGGACACTGAAGCTTTCTTT
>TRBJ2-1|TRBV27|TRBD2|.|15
CASSLTGGFYNEQFF
TGTGCCAGCAGTTTAACGGGAGGGTTTTACAATGAGCAGTTCTTC
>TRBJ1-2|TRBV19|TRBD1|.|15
CASSTTGGPNYGYTF
TGTGCCAGTAGTACCACAGGGGGCCCTAACTATGGCTACACCTTC
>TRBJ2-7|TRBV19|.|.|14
CASRVAASSYEQYF
TGTGCCAGTAGAGTAGCGGCGAGCTCCTACGAGCAGTACTTC